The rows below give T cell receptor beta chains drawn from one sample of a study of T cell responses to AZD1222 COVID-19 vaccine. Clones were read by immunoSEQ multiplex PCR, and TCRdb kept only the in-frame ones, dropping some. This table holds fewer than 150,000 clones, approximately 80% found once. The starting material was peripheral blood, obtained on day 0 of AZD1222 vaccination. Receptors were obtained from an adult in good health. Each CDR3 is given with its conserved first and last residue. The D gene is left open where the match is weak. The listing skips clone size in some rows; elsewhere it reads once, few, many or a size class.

DNA: TGTGCCACCAGTGATTTGTCCAGGGGGAACACCGGGGAGCTGTTTTTT
CDR3: CATSDLSRGNTGELFF
J: TRBJ2-2
D: -
V: TRBV24-1
size: -

DNA: TGTGCCAGTAGTATAGATCTAGGGAGGACTGAAGCTTTCTTT
CDR3: CASSIDLGRTEAFF
J: TRBJ1-1
D: -
V: TRBV19
size: -

DNA: TGTGCCAGCAGGAGAACAGGTTCCGGCTATGGCTACACCTTC
CDR3: CASRRTGSGYGYTF
J: TRBJ1-2
D: -
V: TRBV28
size: -

DNA: TGTGCCATCAGCCCCACCCCAGTGCAGCCCCAGCATTTT
CDR3: CAISPTPVQPQHF
J: TRBJ1-5
D: -
V: TRBV10-3
size: -

DNA: TGTGCCAGTAGTATCGGCAGCTCCTACGAGCAGTACTTC
CDR3: CASSIGSSYEQYF
J: TRBJ2-7
D: -
V: TRBV19
size: few

DNA: TGTGCCAGCAGCCCTGGCGGGAGGAACACTGAAGCTTTCTTT
CDR3: CASSPGGRNTEAFF
J: TRBJ1-1
D: -
V: TRBV28
size: -

DNA: TGTGCCAGCAGCTTAGATTTGGGCGAGAACACTGAAGCTTTCTTT
CDR3: CASSLDLGENTEAFF
J: TRBJ1-1
D: -
V: TRBV11-1
size: -

DNA: TGTGCCAGCAGTTTATCTGACAGGGGCGTGGAGACCCAGTACTTC
CDR3: CASSLSDRGVETQYF
J: TRBJ2-5
D: TRBD1
V: TRBV28
size: -

DNA: TGTGCCAGCAGCGTAGTGATGACGCCGGGCTCTGGAAATACCATATATTTT
CDR3: CASSVVMTPGSGNTIYF
J: TRBJ1-3
D: -
V: TRBV9
size: -

DNA: TGTGCCAGCAGCCAAGGAGGGCAATATGGCTACACCTTC
CDR3: CASSQGGQYGYTF
J: TRBJ1-2
D: -
V: TRBV3-1/TRBV3-2
size: -

DNA: TGCAGTGCTCTCCAGGGAGCCCAGCATTTT
CDR3: CSALQGAQHF
J: TRBJ1-5
D: -
V: TRBV20-1
size: -

DNA: TGCGCCAGCAGCCAGTGGACAGGGGTCTACGAGCAGTACTTC
CDR3: CASSQWTGVYEQYF
J: TRBJ2-7
D: TRBD1
V: TRBV4-1
size: -

DNA: TGTGCCAGCCGAGCACCCGGGACAAGGGATGGCTACACCTTC
CDR3: CASRAPGTRDGYTF
J: TRBJ1-2
D: -
V: TRBV3-1/TRBV3-2
size: -

DNA: TGCAGTGCTAGTTTTGGGTATCAGCCCCAGCATTTT
CDR3: CSASFGYQPQHF
J: TRBJ1-5
D: -
V: TRBV20-1
size: once

DNA: TGTGCCAGCAGCTACACCGGGACATTTGGCACTGAAGCTTTCTTT
CDR3: CASSYTGTFGTEAFF
J: TRBJ1-1
D: -
V: TRBV7-9
size: -

DNA: TGTGCCAGCAGTGTTAGAGGAGGATCAGGGTCCGGGGGCTACACCTTC
CDR3: CASSVRGGSGSGGYTF
J: TRBJ1-2
D: -
V: TRBV2
size: -

DNA: TGTGCCAGCAGCGAGGACAGGGCCAGAGAAAAACTGTTTTTT
CDR3: CASSEDRAREKLFF
J: TRBJ1-4
D: TRBD1
V: TRBV6-2/TRBV6-3
size: -

DNA: TGTGCCACCAGTGAAGGGACAGGCTCCTACGAGCAGTACTTC
CDR3: CATSEGTGSYEQYF
J: TRBJ2-7
D: TRBD1
V: TRBV24-1
size: -

DNA: TGTGCCAGCAGCCCGAGGGATGGTTGGGCTTTCTTT
CDR3: CASSPRDGWAFF
J: TRBJ1-1
D: -
V: TRBV7-8
size: -

DNA: TGTGCCAGTAGCTCCTGGGGGGACAATGGTCCCTATGGCTACACCTTC
CDR3: CASSSWGDNGPYGYTF
J: TRBJ1-2
D: -
V: TRBV19
size: once

DNA: TGTGCCAGCAGTTCCCCAGCCCAGAGGAACACTGAAGCTTTCTTT
CDR3: CASSSPAQRNTEAFF
J: TRBJ1-1
D: -
V: TRBV27
size: -

DNA: TGTGCCAGCAGTATCCGGGACGGATACAATCAGCCCCAGCATTTT
CDR3: CASSIRDGYNQPQHF
J: TRBJ1-5
D: -
V: TRBV27
size: -

DNA: TGCGCCAGCAGCTTGGACGGTGTTGGGGCCAACGTCCTGACTTTC
CDR3: CASSLDGVGANVLTF
J: TRBJ2-6
D: -
V: TRBV5-1
size: -